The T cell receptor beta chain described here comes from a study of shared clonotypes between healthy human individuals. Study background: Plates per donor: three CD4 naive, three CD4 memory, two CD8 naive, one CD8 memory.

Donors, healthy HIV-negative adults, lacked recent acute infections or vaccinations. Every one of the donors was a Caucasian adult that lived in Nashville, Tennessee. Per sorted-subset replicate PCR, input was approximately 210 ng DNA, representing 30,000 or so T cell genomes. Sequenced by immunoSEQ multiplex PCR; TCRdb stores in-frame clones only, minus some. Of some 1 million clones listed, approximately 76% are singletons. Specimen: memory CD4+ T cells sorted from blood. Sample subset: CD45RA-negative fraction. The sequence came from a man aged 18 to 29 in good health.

CDR3 residues: CASSSGVAGQYDEQFF. The CDR3 nucleotides are TGCGCCAGCAGCTCCGGGGTAGCGGGACAATACGATGAGCAGTTCTTC. The V and J genes are TRBV5-1 and TRBJ2-1, with 8 bases that match TRBD2. V lost 3 bases to trimming and J lost 8 bases; unmatched junction nucleotides: 13. There are 16 residues in the CDR3. Germline loops: CDR1 SGHRS, CDR2 YFSETQ.